This TCR beta chain originates from a study of T cells after yellow fever vaccination. Study-level background: Fractions low in cell number were prepared with SMART-Seq v4 Ultra Low Input. Findings and limits, study-wide: Most primary-vaccination clones recurred post-booster (roughly 96% CD4, just over 85% CD8). Sorted repertoires could include abundant contaminating clonotypes from bulk cells.

The 5'RACE template-switching step produced TCR cDNA and added a universal primer site and UMIs. TCRdb re-derived calls from the 5' RACE reads in MiXCR, one entry per CDR3 protein. Of 150,000 to 200,000 distinct CDR3 sequences detected, about 6% appear once; the ten largest clones hold nearly 3%. The V gene's germline CDR1 is SGHDN and CDR2 FVKESK. J lost 5 bases, V lost 4 bases, and 8 bases had no gene match. The length of the CDR3 is 15 residues. Regarding this clonotype: Its target is not known.

Sequencing was performed on CD4+ T cells sorted from PBMCs, taken on the day of the first yellow fever vaccination. The sequence derives from a man younger than 35 who received the YFV17D yellow fever vaccine. The genes are TRBV14 and TRBJ1-1; TRBD1 aligns across 9 bases. CDR3 nucleotides: TGTGCCAGCAGCCGGTACAGGGGGCTTTCGACTGAAGCTTTCTTT. Its translation: CASSRYRGLSTEAFF. Based on the CDR3 plus reference TRBV14 and TRBJ1-1, the full variable domain is EAGVTQFPSHSVIEKGQTVTLRCDPISGHDNLYWYRRVMGKEIKFLLHFVKESKQDESGMPNNRFLAERTGGTYSTLKVQPAELEDSGVYFCASSRYRGLSTEAFFGQGTRLTVV.